This T cell receptor beta chain came from a study of spatial heterogeneity in lung cancer. This clonotype has more than one count but fewer than ten. Its antigen is as yet unknown. Time point meaning: blood at routine non-recurrence follow-up after resection. No cells were sorted before sequencing. The whole RNA sequenced was extracted from tumor, nontumor lung or frozen PBMC. General study results and limits: Among blood samples, ubiquitous expanded tumor TCRs appeared more at resection than at follow-up.

Trimming left V 6 bases short and J 3 bases short, with 19 bases between. Germline assignment: CDR1 DFQATT and CDR2 SNEGSKA (reference sequence). The CDR3 is 15 amino acids. TCRdb re-called the 5' RACE reads through MiXCR, storing one row per CDR3 protein. The table lists approximately 110,000 distinct CDR3 sequences, under 14% of them singletons. V is TRBV20-1 and J is TRBJ2-3; a weak D match, TRBD2 (5 bases). The material was PBMCs, obtained at follow-up. This TCR derives from a female donor with early-stage non-small cell lung cancer. The DNA for the CDR3 is TGCAGTGCCGCGGGCGGGCAGATTACTACAGATACGCAGTATTTT. Its protein product is CSAAGGQITTDTQYF.